The source of this T cell receptor beta chain is a study of Ad26.COV2.S vaccination and SARS-CoV-2 variants. The overall study: Within the COV1001 Ad26.COV2.S trial arm, the donor was enrolled.

Whole-study findings and limits: Overall T cell responses may have been underestimated by the analyses of TCR breadth and depth. People given the vaccine had a wider spike-specific TCR breadth than placebo recipients did.

The CDR3 sequence is 13 residues long. The V gene's germline CDR1 is SGHTA and CDR2 FQGNSA. With V trimmed by 3 bases and J by 7 bases, 2 bases remained unmatched. Specified treatment: roughly 20 received Ad26.COV2.S at low or high dose, single or two shots; a few received placebo; per-sample allocation not given. Sampling happened 63 days after the first vaccine or placebo injection. As its vector, the vaccine had Ad26, which expressed Wuhan-strain SARS-CoV-2 spike. To note about this clone: Its target is not known.

Here immunoSEQ multiplex PCR was the method, and the copy in TCRdb shows in-frame clones only, minus some. Among some 250,000 clones, over 75% were seen once, and the ten largest hold approximately 11%. The input for sequencing was peripheral blood, taken in a trial of Ad26.COV2.S vaccine versus placebo. This TCR derives from a person aged 18-60 years who received the Ad26.COV2.S COVID-19 vaccine or a placebo. The chain couples TRBV7-2 to TRBJ1-2; TRBD1 aligns across 10 bases. The CDR3 sequence is CASSLDRGFGYTF. CDR3 sequence (DNA): TGTGCCAGCAGCTTGGACAGGGGGTTTGGCTACACCTTC.